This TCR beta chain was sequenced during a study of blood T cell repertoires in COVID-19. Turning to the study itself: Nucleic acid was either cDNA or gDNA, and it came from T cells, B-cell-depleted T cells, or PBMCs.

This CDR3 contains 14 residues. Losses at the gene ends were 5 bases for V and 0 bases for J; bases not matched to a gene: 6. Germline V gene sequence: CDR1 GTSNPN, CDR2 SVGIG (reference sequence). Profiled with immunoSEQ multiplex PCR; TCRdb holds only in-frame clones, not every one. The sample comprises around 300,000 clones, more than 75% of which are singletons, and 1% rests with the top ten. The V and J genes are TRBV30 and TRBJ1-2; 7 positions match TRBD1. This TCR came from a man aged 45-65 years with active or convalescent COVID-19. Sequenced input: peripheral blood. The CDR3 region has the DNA TGTGCCTGGGAACAGGGGTCTGCTAACTATGGCTACACCTTC. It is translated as CAWEQGSANYGYTF.